The rows below give T cell receptor beta chains drawn from one sample of a study of blood T cell repertoires in COVID-19. Measured with immunoSEQ multiplex PCR; TCRdb has only the in-frame clones, and not every one. The table has about 120,000 clones, about 80% seen once. The specimen was peripheral blood. These receptors came from a man between 65 and 85 years old with active or convalescent COVID-19. CDR3s include the opening cysteine and the closing phenylalanine or tryptophan. A D gene is named only where the DNA matches it firmly. Not every row has a clone size; where given, it reads once, few, many or a size class.

j_gene	abundance	d_gene	len	v_gene	CDR3aa	CDR3nt
TRBJ1-1	.	.	17	TRBV12-1	CASSFGAAGCRCTEAFF	TGTGCCAGCAGCTTTGGGGCTGCGGGGTGTCGGTGCACTGAAGCTTTCTTT
TRBJ2-5	.	TRBD2	17	TRBV7-2	CASSLTSGSLLGETQYF	TGTGCCAGCAGCCTTACTAGCGGGAGTTTGTTAGGAGAGACCCAGTACTTC
TRBJ2-5	.	TRBD1	19	TRBV24-1	CATSGPSAQPGQGQETQYF	TGTGCCACCAGTGGCCCCTCAGCCCAGCCGGGACAGGGGCAAGAGACCCAGTACTTC
TRBJ1-1	.	TRBD1	14	TRBV5-1	CASSDTGGTTEAFF	TGCGCCAGCAGCGATACAGGGGGCACCACTGAAGCTTTCTTT
TRBJ2-7	.	.	14	TRBV6-5	CASRRDSAFYEQYF	TGTGCCAGCAGGCGGGACTCCGCGTTCTACGAGCAGTACTTC
TRBJ1-4	.	.	14	TRBV19	CASRTRVINEKLFF	TGTGCCAGTAGGACTCGGGTTATCAATGAAAAACTGTTTTTT
TRBJ1-5	.	.	14	TRBV7-9	CASSGQYSNQPQHF	TGTGCCAGCAGCGGACAGTATAGCAATCAGCCCCAGCATTTT
TRBJ1-1	.	.	14	TRBV11-3	CASSFKGGQTEAFF	TGTGCCAGCAGCTTCAAGGGAGGTCAAACTGAAGCTTTCTTT
TRBJ1-2	.	.	15	TRBV9	CASSSSAGGSYGYTF	TGTGCCAGCAGCTCATCAGCGGGGGGTAGCTATGGCTACACCTTC
TRBJ1-3	.	TRBD1	16	TRBV3-1/TRBV3-2	CASSQDRGSSGNTIYF	TGTGCCAGCAGCCAGGACAGGGGCAGCTCTGGAAACACCATATATTTT
TRBJ2-1	.	TRBD2	15	TRBV24-1	CATSDPSGSQYEQFF	TGTGCCACCAGTGATCCTAGCGGGAGTCAGTATGAGCAGTTCTTC
TRBJ2-1	once	TRBD2	14	TRBV6-2/TRBV6-3	CASSSSGLVGMQFF	TGTGCCAGCAGCTCCTCGGGACTAGTGGGAATGCAGTTCTTC
TRBJ2-7	.	.	13	TRBV11-3	CASSLSQIYEQYF	TGTGCCAGCAGCTTGTCTCAGATCTACGAGCAGTACTTC
TRBJ2-4	.	.	16	TRBV10-3	CAISESGGLAKNIQYF	TGTGCCATCAGTGAGTCCGGGGGGCTAGCCAAAAACATTCAGTACTTC
TRBJ1-1	.	.	12	TRBV7-2	CASSSATGRAFF	TGTGCCAGCAGCTCCGCTACTGGTCGGGCTTTCTTT
TRBJ1-1	once	TRBD1	16	TRBV28	CASSSIPGQGNTEAFF	TGTGCCAGCAGTTCAATTCCGGGACAGGGGAACACTGAAGCTTTCTTT
TRBJ1-2	.	TRBD1	17	TRBV11-2	CASSTTGSRILTYGYTF	TGTGCCAGCAGCACGACAGGGTCTAGAATTCTCACGTATGGCTACACCTTC
TRBJ2-1	.	TRBD2	16	TRBV5-5	CASTSDSGNSYNEQFF	TGTGCCAGCACCTCGGATAGCGGGAACTCCTACAATGAGCAGTTCTTC
TRBJ1-1	.	.	14	TRBV5-4	CASSSDSEGSQDFF	TGTGCCAGCAGCTCCGATTCCGAAGGGAGCCAAGATTTCTTT
TRBJ2-1	.	TRBD2	15	TRBV11-2	CASREPGLASNEQFF	TGTGCCAGCAGGGAACCGGGACTAGCTAGTAATGAGCAGTTCTTC
TRBJ1-6	.	TRBD1	17	TRBV30	CAWSPPGQGFYNSPLHF	TGTGCCTGGAGTCCTCCGGGACAGGGCTTCTATAATTCACCCCTCCACTTT
TRBJ1-6	.	TRBD1	15	TRBV5-1	CASSWRDREGSPLHF	TGCGCCAGCAGCTGGAGGGACAGGGAAGGCTCACCCCTCCACTTT
TRBJ1-1	.	.	10	TRBV23-1	CASTGTEAFF	TGCGCCAGCACGGGTACAGAAGCTTTCTTT
TRBJ1-4	once	.	14	TRBV5-6	CASSLDALNEKLFF	TGTGCCAGCAGCTTGGATGCACTTAATGAAAAACTGTTTTTT
TRBJ2-3	.	TRBD2	17	TRBV7-9	CASSDPPGSGLGDTQYF	TGTGCCAGCAGCGACCCCCCTGGTAGCGGGCTAGGGGATACGCAGTATTTT
TRBJ2-5	.	TRBD2	11	TRBV2	CASSGEGWAYF	TGTGCCAGCAGCGGGGAGGGTTGGGCGTACTTC
TRBJ1-1	.	TRBD1	14	TRBV11-3	CASSPRDRYTEAFF	TGTGCCAGCAGCCCGCGGGACAGATACACTGAAGCTTTCTTT
TRBJ1-5	.	TRBD1	16	TRBV2	CASSEADRGLFQPQHF	TGTGCCAGCAGTGAAGCCGACAGGGGGCTGTTTCAGCCCCAGCATTTT
TRBJ2-7	.	TRBD2	16	TRBV4-3	CASSQDRASGLYEQYF	TGCGCCAGCAGCCAAGATAGAGCTAGCGGACTCTACGAGCAGTACTTC
TRBJ1-5	.	.	13	TRBV3-1/TRBV3-2	CASSQDTIQPQHF	TGTGCCAGCAGCCAAGACACTATACAGCCCCAGCATTTT
TRBJ1-6	.	.	14	TRBV9	CASSLEQNNSPLHF	TGTGCCAGCAGCTTGGAACAGAATAATTCACCCCTCCACTTT
TRBJ1-2	.	.	13	TRBV5-6	CASSLWGNYGYTF	TGTGCCAGCAGCCTCTGGGGCAACTATGGCTACACCTTC
TRBJ1-1	.	.	16	TRBV5-4	CASSLEPRGRNTEAFF	TGTGCCAGCAGCTTGGAACCTAGGGGGAGAAACACTGAAGCTTTCTTT
TRBJ1-4	.	.	15	TRBV6-5	CASSYDTTTNEKLFF	TGTGCCAGCAGTTACGACACAACAACTAATGAAAAACTGTTTTTT
TRBJ1-1	medium-sized	TRBD1	15	TRBV6-6	CASSDPGQGLTEAFF	TGTGCCAGCAGCGACCCGGGACAGGGCTTGACTGAAGCTTTCTTT
TRBJ2-2	.	.	15	TRBV10-3	CAISGGGSGAGELFF	TGTGCCATCAGCGGAGGAGGGAGTGGTGCCGGGGAGCTGTTTTTT
TRBJ1-2	.	.	16	TRBV27	CASSLLRTVGSYGYTF	TGTGCCAGCAGTTTATTACGGACAGTGGGTTCCTATGGCTACACCTTC
TRBJ2-2	.	.	11	TRBV11-3	CASWTAGELFF	TGTGCCAGCTGGACTGCCGGGGAGCTGTTTTTT
TRBJ2-7	.	TRBD2	15	TRBV7-2	CASSLVLAGDYEQYF	TGTGCCAGCAGCTTAGTACTAGCGGGAGACTACGAGCAGTACTTC
TRBJ1-2	.	.	14	TRBV4-3	CASSQERNSYGYTF	TGCGCCAGCAGCCAAGAAAGGAACAGCTATGGCTACACCTTC
TRBJ1-2	.	TRBD1	17	TRBV5-5	CASSLEWVSGQGYGYTF	TGTGCCAGCAGCTTGGAATGGGTTTCCGGACAGGGCTATGGCTACACCTTC
TRBJ2-5	.	.	15	TRBV5-5	CASSLTGTNQETQYF	TGTGCCAGCAGCTTGACCGGGACAAACCAAGAGACCCAGTACTTC
TRBJ2-5	.	TRBD2	14	TRBV6-5	CATRGLAGGETQYF	TGTGCCACGCGAGGACTAGCGGGAGGAGAGACCCAGTACTTC
TRBJ1-6	few	.	17	TRBV28	CASSSPPRVRTNSPLHF	TGTGCCAGCAGTTCCCCTCCCAGGGTCCGGACCAATTCACCCCTCCACTTT
TRBJ2-1	.	TRBD2	14	TRBV10-3	CATEDTSGGDEQFF	TGTGCCACGGAGGATACTAGCGGGGGCGATGAGCAGTTCTTC
TRBJ2-7	.	.	14	TRBV5-1	CASSFVSGSDEQYF	TGCGCCAGCAGCTTTGTGAGCGGGTCCGACGAGCAGTACTTC
TRBJ1-3	once	.	13	TRBV20-1	CSASSGVGNTIYF	TGCAGTGCTAGTTCCGGGGTTGGAAACACCATATATTTT
TRBJ1-4	.	TRBD1	13	TRBV12-3/TRBV12-4	CASSHDRGRKLFF	TGTGCCAGCAGTCACGACAGGGGGCGAAAACTGTTTTTT
TRBJ2-7	.	.	15	TRBV6-2/TRBV6-3	CASSLGTSSSYEQYF	TGTGCCAGCAGCCTCGGGACAAGTAGCTCCTACGAGCAGTACTTC
TRBJ1-5	.	.	15	TRBV19	CASSMLSGGDQPQHF	TGTGCCAGTAGTATGCTTTCTGGAGGGGATCAGCCCCAGCATTTT
TRBJ2-5	few	.	14	TRBV21-1	CASIHRGSQETQYF	TGTGCCAGCATCCATCGGGGGTCTCAAGAGACCCAGTACTTC
TRBJ1-2	.	TRBD1	15	TRBV7-2	CASSGDRGPNYGYTF	TGTGCCAGCAGCGGAGACAGGGGTCCTAACTATGGCTACACCTTC
TRBJ2-2	.	TRBD1	15	TRBV5-1	CASSLGTGGTGELFF	TGCGCCAGCAGCTTGGGGACAGGGGGCACCGGGGAGCTGTTTTTT
TRBJ2-5	.	.	18	TRBV2	CASSEFWGSGKASETQYF	TGTGCCAGCAGTGAGTTTTGGGGTAGCGGCAAAGCCTCAGAGACCCAGTACTTC
TRBJ2-7	.	.	14	TRBV28	CASSLQGFGYEQYF	TGTGCCAGCAGTTTACAGGGGTTTGGCTACGAGCAGTACTTC
TRBJ2-7	.	.	15	TRBV5-1	CASSPGARAEYEQYF	TGCGCCAGCAGCCCCGGCGCCAGGGCCGAATACGAGCAGTACTTC
TRBJ1-1	.	.	15	TRBV5-1	CASSYREGMNTEAFF	TGCGCCAGCAGCTATAGGGAGGGAATGAACACTGAAGCTTTCTTT
TRBJ2-3	.	TRBD1	15	TRBV12-5	CASGTGQGVTDTQYF	TGTGCTAGTGGTACGGGACAGGGAGTCACAGATACGCAGTATTTT
TRBJ1-5	.	TRBD1	16	TRBV4-2	CASTQTGGVLVQPQHF	TGTGCCAGCACCCAAACAGGGGGCGTCTTAGTTCAGCCCCAGCATTTT
TRBJ1-6	.	TRBD1	12	TRBV25-1	CASRQGGSPLHF	TGTGCCAGCAGACAGGGGGGTTCACCCCTCCACTTT